This passage covers 2 T cell receptor beta chains from one sample sequenced in a study of PD-1 blockade in classical Hodgkin lymphoma (dated by TCRdb to about 2020). In light of the paper, this sample's time point label describes: cycle 1 day 1 (C1D1), immediately before nivolumab initiation. Every trial patient had relapsed following autologous stem cell transplantation, and prior brentuximab vedotin exposure was what differed among cohorts A, B and C. Magnetic negative selection with a Miltenyi CD8+ T cell isolation kit was used to purify CD8+ T cells from thawed PBMCs. Library construction relied on the immunoSEQ multiplex PCR assay. TCRdb's version of the immuneACCESS table is confined to in-frame rearrangements and falls short of the full clone set. An unresolved V gene accounts for under half of the shortfall where checked; the remainder is of unknown origin. Within this sample are over 25,000 clones, with around 88% of them counted one time only. The ten top clones hold around 6.7% of the sample.

The sample here was CD8+ T cells from blood, taken at baseline. All receptors derive from a human donor with classical Hodgkin lymphoma.

Only one count was recorded for this clone. This chain links TRBV14 with TRBJ1-2, with D unresolved. The germline V gene encodes CDR1 SGHDN and CDR2 FVKESK. This CDR3 spans 13 amino acids. Trimming cost V 0 bases and J 5 bases, with 7 bases left between them. The CDR3, as DNA: TGTGCCAGCAGCCAAGAGGGGATTTATGGCTACACCTTC. Its protein is CASSQEGIYGYTF.

This clone appeared once. The genes are TRBV28 and TRBJ2-1; D gene unclear. Looked up from germline, CDR1 is MDHEN and CDR2 is SYDVKM. V was pared by 6 bases and J by 2 bases, with 14 bases between. This CDR3 has 15 residues. CDR3 in amino acids: CASRLREAPYNEQFF. The CDR3 nucleotides are TGTGCCAGCAGACTCCGAGAGGCCCCCTACAATGAGCAGTTCTTC.